Listed here are 23 T cell receptor beta chains from one sample, sequenced in a study of CD8+CD57+ T cells in acquired aplastic anemia. Genomic DNA, serving as template, underwent TCR beta VDJ and CDR3 profiling. A single record per CDR3 protein comes from TCRdb applying MiXCR to the reads. Counted here are 60,000 to 75,000 distinct CDR3 sequences, less than 65% occurring once; the ten biggest clones make up roughly 2.5%. The sequenced sample consisted of sorted CD4+, CD8+, or CD8+CD57+ T cells (not recorded which) from PBMCs. These receptors all stem from a human donor in good health, serving as a control.

In this sample, this clonotype turned up many times. V and J are TRBV6-4 and TRBJ1-6; D is ambiguous. The CDR3 sequence is 13 residues long. In germline, CDR1 is MRHNA, CDR2 SNTAGT. The ends were cut back, 3 bases at V and 10 bases at J, with 10 bases in the middle. The CDR3 DNA follows: TGTGCCAGCAGTGAGTGGGATCGATCACCCCTCCACTTT. Its translation: CASSEWDRSPLHF.

V usage is TRBV19 and J usage is TRBJ1-1, with a possible D match to TRBD1 (6 bases). V was clipped by 7 bases and J by 1 base, with 13 bases between them. Germline loops: CDR1 LNHDA, CDR2 SQIVND (reference sequence). This CDR3 contains 14 residues. The CDR3 protein is CASNTGGANTEAFF. The CDR3 DNA reads as TGTGCCAGTAACACCGGGGGGGCGAACACTGAAGCTTTCTTT.

V and J are TRBV2 and TRBJ2-1; 7 nucleotides line up with TRBD1. The CDR3 contains 15 residues. Germline assignment: CDR1 SNHLY and CDR2 FYNNEI. The V gene end was trimmed by 6 bases and the J gene end by 10 bases; junction bases not matched to a gene: 15. This CDR3 reads CASRDLTGSPGEQFF. CDR3 nucleotide sequence: TGTGCCAGCAGAGATCTGACAGGGTCGCCCGGCGAGCAGTTCTTC.

The rearrangement links TRBV10-1 to TRBJ1-2; 7 nucleotides line up with TRBD1. V lost 4 bases and J lost 9; bases outside the gene matches: 8. This CDR3 is 13 amino acids long. Germline CDR1 WNHNN, CDR2 SYGVQD (reference sequence). The CDR3 protein is CASSADRAGRYTF. CDR3 nucleotides: TGCGCCAGCAGTGCCGACAGGGCAGGTCGCTACACCTTC.

This chain uses TRBV12-3 or TRBV12-4 with TRBJ2-7, with D possibly being TRBD1 or TRBD2 (6 bases each). V was clipped by 2 bases and J by 5 bases, with 16 bases between them. The length of the CDR3 is 15 residues. The DNA of the CDR3 is TGTGCCAGCAGTTTAAAGGGGATCGGGGGCCACGAGCAGTACTTC. Its protein is CASSLKGIGGHEQYF.

The chain uses TRBV29-1 and TRBJ1-5; TRBD1 matches at 8 bases. V lost 8 bases to trimming and J lost 0 bases; unmatched junction nucleotides: 3. Germline V CDR1 and CDR2: SQVTM, ANQGSEA. The CDR3 runs 13 residues. The DNA of the CDR3 is TGCAGCACCGGACAGGGTAGCAATCAGCCCCAGCATTTT. This translates into CSTGQGSNQPQHF.

This clonotype is medium-sized in the sample. This sequence joins TRBV24-1 and TRBJ2-5; 7 nucleotides align to TRBD1. Germline CDR1 and CDR2: KGHDR and SFDVKD. This CDR3 contains 14 residues. V was pared by 2 bases and J by 7 bases, with 6 bases of the junction left unmatched. For the CDR3, the DNA is TGTGCCACCAGTGATTCCCGGACAGGCGGGACCCAGTACTTC. Amino acid sequence: CATSDSRTGGTQYF.

The rearrangement links TRBV7-4 to TRBJ1-3; no clear D gene. Looked up from germline, CDR1 is SGHVT and CDR2 is SQSDAQ. Trimming left V 6 bases short and J 0 bases short, with 12 bases between. The CDR3 spans 15 residues. The CDR3 nucleotides are TGTGCCAGCAGTTTTAAGGTCATCTCTGGAAACACCATATATTTT. Translating it yields CASSFKVISGNTIYF.

This clonotype is labeled as medium-sized. The chain combines TRBV19 with TRBJ2-7; 7 positions agree with TRBD1. Unmatched junction bases numbered 10, after V lost 7 bases and J lost 4 bases. Germline lookup yields CDR1 LNHDA and CDR2 SQIVND (reference sequence). The CDR3 has 14 residues. CDR3 residues: CASKPQGPGYEQYF. The CDR3 region has the DNA TGTGCCAGTAAACCACAGGGGCCAGGGTACGAGCAGTACTTC.

Ten or more counts support this clonotype. The genes are TRBV28 and TRBJ1-1; TRBD1 aligns across 11 bases. Germline V lookup: CDR1 MDHEN, CDR2 SYDVKM. This CDR3 is 16 amino acids long. The J segment lost 4 bases and the V segment lost 6 bases, leaving 10 bases of the junction unmatched. As DNA, the CDR3 is TGTGCCAGCAGCCCACCCACCGGGACAGGGGGCACTGAAGCTTTCTTT. Translated: CASSPPTGTGGTEAFF. Together with reference TRBV28 and TRBJ1-1, the CDR3 gives the full variable domain: DVKVTQSSRYLVKRTGEKVFLECVQDMDHENMFWYRQDPGLGLRLIYFSYDVKMKEKGDIPEGYSVSREKKERFSLILESASTNQTSMYLCASSPPTGTGGTEAFFGQGTRLTVV.

A note on this clonotype: Since the CDR3 does not end with the conserved phenylalanine or tryptophan, this likely comes from a read error. V usage is TRBV19 and J usage is TRBJ2-7, with 9 bases identical to TRBD1. The length of the CDR3 is 14 residues. J gave up 3 bases and V 3 bases, and 3 bases lay outside the gene matches. The V gene's germline CDR1 is LNHDA and CDR2 SQIVND (reference sequence). The CDR3 here is CASSIRDRVYEQYS. The CDR3 DNA reads TGTGCCAGTAGTATCCGGGACAGGGTCTACGAGCAGTACTCC.

This clonotype is deemed medium-sized. The V call is TRBV15, the J call TRBJ2-6, with a possible D match to TRBD1 (6 bases). The CDR3 covers 15 residues. The germline gives CDR1 LNHNV, CDR2 YYDKDF (reference sequence). V was pared by 0 bases and J by 4 bases, with 7 bases between. This CDR3 is CATSRDQGGANVLTF. CDR3 sequence (DNA): TGTGCCACCAGCAGAGATCAGGGGGGGGCCAACGTCCTGACTTTC.

The chain carries TRBV20-1 and TRBJ2-5; 12 bases line up with TRBD2. This CDR3 region has 14 residues. V lost 7 bases and J lost 5; bases outside the gene matches: 8. Looked up from germline, CDR1 is DFQATT and CDR2 is SNEGSKA (reference sequence). The CDR3 here is CSGELAGGGETQYF. In DNA form, the CDR3 reads TGCAGTGGCGAGCTAGCGGGAGGGGGGGAGACCCAGTACTTC.

In its sample, this clonotype was seen many times. The rearrangement joins TRBV20-1 to TRBJ2-5; D uncertain. The CDR3 is 12 amino acids. Germline V CDR1 and CDR2: DFQATT, SNEGSKA (reference sequence). Between the trimmed V and J ends, which lost 1 base and 5 bases, there was a span of 8 bases. The CDR3 sequence is CSARGTRETQYF. The CDR3 coding sequence is TGCAGTGCTAGAGGCACAAGGGAGACCCAGTACTTC.

This clonotype was observed many times. The chain links TRBV13 to TRBJ2-7; D is unclear. The CDR3 length is 12 residues. Germline-derived CDR1 and CDR2 are PRHDT and FYEKMQ (reference sequence). The ends were cut back, 4 bases at V and 2 bases at J, with 6 bases in the middle. CDR3 coding DNA: TGTGCCAGCAGCTCGAAGGCCTACGAGCAGTACTTC. Its translation is CASSSKAYEQYF. Based on the CDR3 plus reference TRBV13 and TRBJ2-7, the full variable domain is AAGVIQSPRHLIKEKRETATLKCYPIPRHDTVYWYQQGPGQDPQFLISFYEKMQSDKGSIPDRFSAQQFSDYHSELNMSSLELGDSALYFCASSSKAYEQYFGPGTRLTVT.

The rearrangement joins TRBV10-3 to TRBJ2-7, with D possibly matching TRBD2 (5 bases). V was clipped by 4 bases and J by 5 bases, with 15 bases between them. The CDR3 is 14 amino acids. Looked up from germline, CDR1 is ENHRY and CDR2 is SYGVKD. The CDR3 bases are TGTGCCATCAGTGCTAGAGGGAGTGGCGACGAGCAGTACTTC. Encoded protein: CAISARGSGDEQYF.

This clonotype was found a few times. Given a much more abundant clone one base away, this may be a read error. This chain uses TRBV20-1 with TRBJ2-1; 8 bases align to TRBD2. The length of the CDR3 is 14 residues. V was clipped by 3 bases and J by 2 bases; unmatched bases: 3. Per the germline V gene, CDR1 is DFQATT and CDR2 is SNEGSKA (reference sequence). The CDR3 coding sequence is TGCAGTGCTAGGGTCGGGAGGGCCTACAATGAGCAGTTCTTC. Protein sequence: CSARVGRAYNEQFF.

The V gene is TRBV7-8, the J gene TRBJ2-1; D gene ambiguous. V lost 5 bases and J lost 8, with 10 bases in between. This CDR3 contains 12 residues. Germline assignment: CDR1 SGHVS and CDR2 FQNEAQ. DNA for the CDR3: TGTGCCAGCAGCACGACATACGATGAGCAGTTCTTC. Residues: CASSTTYDEQFF.

This clonotype appeared many times. The genes are TRBV7-9 and TRBJ2-6; no reliable D call. This CDR3 contains 16 residues. The germline gives CDR1 SEHNR, CDR2 FQNEAQ (reference sequence). V lost 0 bases, J lost 4 bases, and 10 bases lay in between. CDR3 DNA sequence: TGTGCCAGCAGCTTAGCGGGTAGCTACGGGGCCAACGTCCTGACTTTC. Translation: CASSLAGSYGANVLTF.

The table lists this clonotype with many counts. The chain couples TRBV5-1 to TRBJ1-5; D is perhaps TRBD1 (6 bases). The V and J ends lost 4 bases and 0 bases respectively, with 14 bases between them. From germline, CDR1 is SGHRS and CDR2 YFSETQ. CDR3 length: 16 amino acids. CDR3 loop: CASSPTGGYSNQPQHF. Here the CDR3 DNA reads TGCGCCAGCAGCCCGACAGGAGGATATAGCAATCAGCCCCAGCATTTT.

This chain links TRBV5-1 with TRBJ2-7; tentatively, D is TRBD1 (5 bases). The V and J ends lost 4 bases and 6 bases respectively, with 20 bases between them. CDR3 length equals 15 residues. Germline V CDR1 and CDR2: SGHRS, YFSETQ. The CDR3 here is CASSPLDGASVEQYF. CDR3 sequence (DNA): TGCGCCAGCAGCCCCCTTGATGGGGCCTCAGTCGAGCAGTACTTC.

The rearrangement joins TRBV10-1 to TRBJ1-6; TRBD1 agrees at 12 bases. The CDR3 length is 16 residues. V shed 7 bases, J shed 9 bases, and the junction held 10 bases outside the gene matches. CDR1 is WNHNN and CDR2 is SYGVQD in the germline V gene (reference sequence). In nucleotides, the CDR3 is TGCGCCAGCACTCTCACCGGGGGACAGGGGGCTTCACCCCTCCACTTT. Its protein is CASTLTGGQGASPLHF.

This chain joins TRBV10-3 and TRBJ2-7, with 7 bases aligning to TRBD1. J was trimmed by 4 bases and V by 6 bases; bases with no gene match: 15. CDR1 and CDR2 (germline): ENHRY, SYGVKD. CDR3 size: 16 residues. CDR3 nucleotides: TGTGCCATCAGGGTCATGGGGACAGCAGGGATATACGAGCAGTACTTC. It is translated as CAIRVMGTAGIYEQYF.